The sample holds one count of the clone carrying this T cell receptor (beta chain). Deletions cut 5 bases from V and 2 bases from J, with 10 bases between. Germline CDR1 is PRHDT and CDR2 is FYEKMQ (reference sequence). The CDR3 length is 13 residues. This sample is part of a study of blood T cell repertoires in COVID-19. Study details: Sites in the United States, Italy and Spain provided acute and convalescent COVID-19 samples. T cells, B-cell-depleted T cells, or PBMCs provided the cDNA or gDNA that served as material.

During active infection, Seattle patients enrolled and were then monitored through disease. Per the original data handling: Estimation of nucleated cell counts relied on the amplification of reference gene primers. Profiling relied on immunoSEQ multiplex PCR, and the TCRdb table lists in-frame clones only, not all of them. V, J and clone size were drawn from that table, and D and trimming were deduced from the DNA. In the table there are 200,000 to 250,000 clones, just under 90% of which are singletons. J is TRBJ2-7 and V is TRBV13; no reliable D call. The receptor's source is a man aged 30-40 years with COVID-19, enrolled during active disease. Sequenced sample: peripheral blood. CDR3 DNA: TGTGCCAGCAGCATTAGGCAGGCCTACGAGCAGTACTTC. Translating it yields CASSIRQAYEQYF.